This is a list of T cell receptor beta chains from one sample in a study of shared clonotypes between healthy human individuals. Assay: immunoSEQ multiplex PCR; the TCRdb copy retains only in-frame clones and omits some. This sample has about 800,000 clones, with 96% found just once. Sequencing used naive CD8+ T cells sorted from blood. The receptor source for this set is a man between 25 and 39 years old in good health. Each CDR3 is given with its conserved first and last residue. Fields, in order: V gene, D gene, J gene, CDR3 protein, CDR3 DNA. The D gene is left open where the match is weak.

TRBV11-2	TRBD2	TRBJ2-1	CASSLVVAGGPHEQFF	TGTGCCAGCAGCTTAGTGGTAGCGGGAGGTCCGCATGAGCAGTTCTTC
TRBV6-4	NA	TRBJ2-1	CASSVEKVSSYNEQFF	TGTGCCAGCAGTGTTGAAAAGGTTAGCTCCTACAATGAGCAGTTCTTC
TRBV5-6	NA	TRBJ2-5	CASSSGALETQYF	TGTGCCAGCAGCTCAGGGGCATTAGAGACCCAGTACTTC
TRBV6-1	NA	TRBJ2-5	CASSEETINQETQYF	TGTGCCAGCAGTGAGGAGACAATAAACCAAGAGACCCAGTACTTC
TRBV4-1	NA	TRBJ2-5	CASSQDFGTREDQYF	TGCGCCAGCAGCCAAGATTTCGGGACAAGAGAGGACCAGTACTTC
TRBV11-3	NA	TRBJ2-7	CASSLIQGYEQYF	TGTGCCAGCAGCTTAATACAGGGCTACGAGCAGTACTTC
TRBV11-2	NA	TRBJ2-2	CASRRTELFTGELFF	TGTGCCAGCAGACGGACAGAACTATTCACCGGGGAGCTGTTTTTT
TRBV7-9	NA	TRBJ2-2	CASSLSGELFF	TGTGCCAGCAGCTTAAGCGGGGAGCTGTTTTTT
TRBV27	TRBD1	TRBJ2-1	CASSFPAGGNEQFF	TGTGCCAGCAGTTTCCCGGCAGGGGGCAATGAGCAGTTCTTC
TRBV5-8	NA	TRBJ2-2	CASSSKRGLATNTGELFF	TGTGCCAGCAGCTCAAAACGGGGACTCGCTACGAACACCGGGGAGCTGTTTTTT
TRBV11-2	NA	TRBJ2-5	CASSLGSGSQETQYF	TGTGCCAGCAGCTTAGGTTCTGGCAGCCAAGAGACCCAGTACTTC
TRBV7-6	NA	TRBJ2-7	CASSLKTADRVYEQYF	TGTGCCAGCAGCTTAAAGACCGCGGATCGGGTTTACGAGCAGTACTTC
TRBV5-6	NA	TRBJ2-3	CASSLAARGPTDTQYF	TGTGCCAGCAGCTTGGCCGCCAGGGGTCCCACAGATACGCAGTATTTT
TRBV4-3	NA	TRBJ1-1	CASSQHLTNTEAFF	TGCGCCAGCAGCCAACATTTGACGAACACTGAAGCTTTCTTT
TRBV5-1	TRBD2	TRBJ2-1	CASSLVHSGTTSYNEQFF	TGCGCCAGCAGCTTGGTGCATAGCGGGACCACTTCCTACAATGAGCAGTTCTTC
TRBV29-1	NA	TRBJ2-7	CSVEGDLTYEQYF	TGCAGCGTTGAGGGGGACTTAACCTACGAGCAGTACTTC
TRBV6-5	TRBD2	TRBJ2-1	CASSGTSGSYEQFF	TGTGCCAGCAGTGGGACTAGCGGGAGTTATGAGCAGTTCTTC